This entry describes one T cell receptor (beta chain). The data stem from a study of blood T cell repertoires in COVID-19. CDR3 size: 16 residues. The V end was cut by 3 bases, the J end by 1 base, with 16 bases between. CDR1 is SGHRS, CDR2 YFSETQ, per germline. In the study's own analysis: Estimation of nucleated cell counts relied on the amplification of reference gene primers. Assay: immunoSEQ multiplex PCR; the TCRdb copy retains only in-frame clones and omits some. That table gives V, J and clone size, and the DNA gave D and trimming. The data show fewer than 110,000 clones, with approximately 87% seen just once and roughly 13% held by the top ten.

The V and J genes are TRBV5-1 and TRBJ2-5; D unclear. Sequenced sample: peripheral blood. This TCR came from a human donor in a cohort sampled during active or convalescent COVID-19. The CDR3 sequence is CASSSTWLGVQETQYF. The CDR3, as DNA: TGCGCCAGCAGCTCAACTTGGTTGGGCGTCCAAGAGACCCAGTACTTC.